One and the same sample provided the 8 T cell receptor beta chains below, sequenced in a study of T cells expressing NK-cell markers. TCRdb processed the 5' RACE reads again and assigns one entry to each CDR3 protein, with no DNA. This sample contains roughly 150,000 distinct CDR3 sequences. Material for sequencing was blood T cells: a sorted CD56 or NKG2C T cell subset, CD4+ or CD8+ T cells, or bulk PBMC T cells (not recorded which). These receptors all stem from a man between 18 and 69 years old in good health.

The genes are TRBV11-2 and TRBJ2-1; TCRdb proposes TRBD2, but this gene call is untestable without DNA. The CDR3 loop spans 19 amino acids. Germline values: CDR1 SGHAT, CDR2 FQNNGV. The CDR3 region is CASSSGTSGGDYPNNEQFF.

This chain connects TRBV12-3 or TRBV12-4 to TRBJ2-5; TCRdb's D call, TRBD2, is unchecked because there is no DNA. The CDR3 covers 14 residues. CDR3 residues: CASTSHFAQETQYF.

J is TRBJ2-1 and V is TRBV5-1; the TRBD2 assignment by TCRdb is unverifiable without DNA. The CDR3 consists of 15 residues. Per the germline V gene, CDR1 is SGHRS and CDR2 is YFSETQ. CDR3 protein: CASSFKRASYNEQFF.

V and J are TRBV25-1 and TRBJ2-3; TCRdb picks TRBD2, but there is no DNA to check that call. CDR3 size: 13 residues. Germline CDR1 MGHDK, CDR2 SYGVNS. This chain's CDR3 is CATRPPSGYTQYF. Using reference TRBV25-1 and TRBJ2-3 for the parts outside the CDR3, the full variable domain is EADIYQTPRYLVIGTGKKITLECSQTMGHDKMYWYQQDPGMELHLIHYSYGVNSTEKGDLSSESTVSRIRTEHFPLTLESARPSHTSQYLCATRPPSGYTQYFGPGTRLTVL.

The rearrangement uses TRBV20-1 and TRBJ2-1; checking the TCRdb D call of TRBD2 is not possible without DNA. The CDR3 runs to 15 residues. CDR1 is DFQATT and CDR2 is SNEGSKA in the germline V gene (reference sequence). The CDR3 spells CSAVDSGGRYNEQFF.

CDR3 in amino acids: CASSRGDLYGYTF. The chain has TRBV9 and TRBJ1-2; the D gene TCRdb calls, TRBD1, cannot be checked with no DNA. CDR1 SGDLS and CDR2 YYNGEE come from the germline V gene. The CDR3 is 13 residues long.

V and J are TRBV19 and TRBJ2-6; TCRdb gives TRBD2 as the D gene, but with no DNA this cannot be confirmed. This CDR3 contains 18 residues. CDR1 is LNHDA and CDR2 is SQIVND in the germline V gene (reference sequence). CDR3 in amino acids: CASSIGLHKSSGANVLTF. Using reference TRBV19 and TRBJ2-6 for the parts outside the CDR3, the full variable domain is DGGITQSPKYLFRKEGQNVTLSCEQNLNHDAMYWYRQDPGQGLRLIYYSQIVNDFQKGDIAEGYSVSREKKESFPLTVTSAQKNPTAFYLCASSIGLHKSSGANVLTFGAGSRLTVL.

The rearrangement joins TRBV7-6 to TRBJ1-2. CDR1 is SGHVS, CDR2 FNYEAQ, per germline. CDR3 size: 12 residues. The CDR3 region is CASSLEGNGYTF.